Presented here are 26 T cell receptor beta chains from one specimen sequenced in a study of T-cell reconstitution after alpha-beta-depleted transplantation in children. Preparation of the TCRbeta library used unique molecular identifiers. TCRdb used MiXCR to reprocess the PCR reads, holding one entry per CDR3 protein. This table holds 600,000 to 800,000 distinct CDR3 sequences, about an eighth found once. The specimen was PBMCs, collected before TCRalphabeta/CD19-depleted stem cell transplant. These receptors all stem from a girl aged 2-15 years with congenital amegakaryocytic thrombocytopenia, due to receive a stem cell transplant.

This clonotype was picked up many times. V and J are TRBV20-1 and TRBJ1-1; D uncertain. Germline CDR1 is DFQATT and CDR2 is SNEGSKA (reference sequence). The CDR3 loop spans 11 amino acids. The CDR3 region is CSTPPNTEAFF. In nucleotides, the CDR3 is TGCAGCACCCCGCCCAACACTGAAGCTTTCTTT.

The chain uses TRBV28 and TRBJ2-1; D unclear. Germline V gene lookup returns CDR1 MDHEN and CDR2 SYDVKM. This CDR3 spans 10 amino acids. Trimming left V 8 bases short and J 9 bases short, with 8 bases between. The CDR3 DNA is TGTGCCAGCGGGTGGAGTGAGCAGTTCTTC. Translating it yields CASGWSEQFF.

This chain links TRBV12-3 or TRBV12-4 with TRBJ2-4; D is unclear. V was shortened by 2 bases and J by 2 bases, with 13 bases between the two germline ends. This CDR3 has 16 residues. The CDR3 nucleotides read TGTGCCAGCAGTTTACCACCGTCACCTTCCAAAAACATTCAGTACTTC. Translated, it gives CASSLPPSPSKNIQYF.

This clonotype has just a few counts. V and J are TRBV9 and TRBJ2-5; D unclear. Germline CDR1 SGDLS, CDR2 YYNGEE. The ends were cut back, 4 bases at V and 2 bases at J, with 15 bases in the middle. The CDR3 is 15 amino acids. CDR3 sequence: CASSRLIDFQETQYF. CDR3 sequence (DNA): TGTGCCAGCAGCAGGTTGATAGACTTTCAAGAGACCCAGTACTTC. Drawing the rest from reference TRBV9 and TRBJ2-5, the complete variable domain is DSGVTQTPKHLITATGQRVTLRCSPRSGDLSVYWYQQSLDQGLQFLIQYYNGEERAKGNILERFSAQQFPDLHSELNLSSLELGDSALYFCASSRLIDFQETQYFGPGTRLLVL.

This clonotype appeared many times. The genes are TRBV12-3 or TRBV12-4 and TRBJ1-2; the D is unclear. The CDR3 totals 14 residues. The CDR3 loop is CASKMGLANDGYTF. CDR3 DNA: TGTGCTTCCAAAATGGGTTTGGCCAACGATGGCTACACCTTC.

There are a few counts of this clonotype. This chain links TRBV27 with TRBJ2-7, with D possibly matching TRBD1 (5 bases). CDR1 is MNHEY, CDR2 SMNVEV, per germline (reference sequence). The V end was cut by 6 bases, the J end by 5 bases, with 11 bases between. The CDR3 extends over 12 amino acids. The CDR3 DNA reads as TGTGCCAGCAGCATTACAGGACACGAGCAGTACTTC. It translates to CASSITGHEQYF.

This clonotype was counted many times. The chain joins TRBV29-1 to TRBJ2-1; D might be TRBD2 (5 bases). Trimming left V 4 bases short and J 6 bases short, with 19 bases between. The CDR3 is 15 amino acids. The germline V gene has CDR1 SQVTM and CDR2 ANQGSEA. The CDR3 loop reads CSVGRVEAFANEQFF. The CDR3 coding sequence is TGCAGCGTTGGACGGGTGGAGGCTTTTGCCAATGAGCAGTTCTTC.

Here the CDR3 reads CSVDGGQGTPDTQYF. As DNA, the CDR3 is TGCAGCGTTGACGGGGGACAGGGGACTCCAGATACGCAGTATTTT. This chain uses TRBV29-1 with TRBJ2-3; 10 bases map to TRBD1. The CDR3 sequence is 15 residues long. The V gene's germline CDR1 is SQVTM and CDR2 ANQGSEA. The junction had 7 bases not matched to a gene; V was cut back by 3 bases and J by 4 bases.

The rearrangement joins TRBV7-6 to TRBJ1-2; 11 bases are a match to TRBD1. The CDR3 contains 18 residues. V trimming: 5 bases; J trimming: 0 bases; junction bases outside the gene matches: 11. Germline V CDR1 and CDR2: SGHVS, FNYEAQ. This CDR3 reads CASSPHPGQGGTNYGYTF. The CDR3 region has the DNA TGTGCCAGCAGCCCGCATCCGGGACAGGGGGGTACTAACTATGGCTACACCTTC.

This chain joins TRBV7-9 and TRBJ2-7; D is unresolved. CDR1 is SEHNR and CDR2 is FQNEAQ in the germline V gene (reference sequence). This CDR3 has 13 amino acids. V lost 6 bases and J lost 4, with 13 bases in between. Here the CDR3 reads CASSPKSTYEQYF. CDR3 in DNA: TGTGCCAGCAGTCCGAAGTCCACATACGAGCAGTACTTC. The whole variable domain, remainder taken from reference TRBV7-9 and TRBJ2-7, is DTGVSQNPRHKITKRGQNVTFRCDPISEHNRLYWYRQTLGQGPEFLTYFQNEAQLEKSRLLSDRFSAERPKGSFSTLEIQRTEQGDSAMYLCASSPKSTYEQYFGPGTRLTVT.

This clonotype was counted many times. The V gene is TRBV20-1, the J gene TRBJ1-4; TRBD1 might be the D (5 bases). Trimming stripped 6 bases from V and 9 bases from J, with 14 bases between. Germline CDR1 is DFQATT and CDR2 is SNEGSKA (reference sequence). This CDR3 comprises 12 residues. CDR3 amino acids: CSASQTAQKLFF. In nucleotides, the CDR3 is TGCAGTGCCAGCCAGACAGCCCAAAAACTGTTTTTT.

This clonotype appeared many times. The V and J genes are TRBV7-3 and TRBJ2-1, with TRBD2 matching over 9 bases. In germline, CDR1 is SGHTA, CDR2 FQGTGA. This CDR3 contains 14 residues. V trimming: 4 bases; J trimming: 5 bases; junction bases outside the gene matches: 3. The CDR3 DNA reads TGTGCCAGCAGCTCTAGCGGGATAGACAATGAGCAGTTCTTC. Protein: CASSSSGIDNEQFF.

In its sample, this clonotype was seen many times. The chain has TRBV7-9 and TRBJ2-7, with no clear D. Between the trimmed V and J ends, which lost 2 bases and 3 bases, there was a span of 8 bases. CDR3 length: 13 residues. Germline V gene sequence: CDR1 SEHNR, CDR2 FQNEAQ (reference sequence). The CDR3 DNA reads TGTGCCAGCAGCTTAAACCTAGTCTACGAGCAGTACTTC. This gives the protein CASSLNLVYEQYF.

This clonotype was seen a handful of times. The CDR3 reads CASSPSSSHEQYF. CDR3 DNA sequence: TGTGCCAGCTCACCATCAAGTTCCCACGAGCAGTACTTC. This chain links TRBV18 with TRBJ2-7; unclear D gene. V was clipped by 2 bases and J by 5 bases, with 10 bases between them. Germline V gene lookup returns CDR1 KGHSH and CDR2 LQKENI. The CDR3 has 13 amino acids.

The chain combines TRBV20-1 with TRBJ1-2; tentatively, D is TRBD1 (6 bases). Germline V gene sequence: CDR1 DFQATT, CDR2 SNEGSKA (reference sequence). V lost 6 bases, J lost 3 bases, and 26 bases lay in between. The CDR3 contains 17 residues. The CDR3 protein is CSAWTDIKRPEYYGYTF. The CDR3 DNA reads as TGCAGTGCCTGGACAGACATAAAACGGCCCGAATACTATGGCTACACCTTC.

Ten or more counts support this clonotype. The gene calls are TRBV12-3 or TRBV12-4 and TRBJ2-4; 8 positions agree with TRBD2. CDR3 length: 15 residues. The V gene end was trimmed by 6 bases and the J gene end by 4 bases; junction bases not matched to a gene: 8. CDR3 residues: CASRGAGDDKNIQYF. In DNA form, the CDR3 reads TGTGCCAGCAGGGGAGCGGGAGACGATAAAAACATTCAGTACTTC.

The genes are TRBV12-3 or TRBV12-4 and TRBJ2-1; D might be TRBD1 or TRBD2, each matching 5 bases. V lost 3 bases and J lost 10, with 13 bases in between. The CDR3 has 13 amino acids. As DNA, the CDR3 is TGTGCCAGCAGTTTTTCGGGGACGGGCGAGCAGTTCTTC. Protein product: CASSFSGTGEQFF.

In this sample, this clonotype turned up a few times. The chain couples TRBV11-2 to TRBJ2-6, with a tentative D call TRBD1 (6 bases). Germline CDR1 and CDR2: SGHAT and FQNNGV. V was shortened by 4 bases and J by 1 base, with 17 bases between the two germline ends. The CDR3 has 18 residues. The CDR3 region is CASSSAVSTGSGANVLTF. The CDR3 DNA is TGTGCCAGCAGCTCTGCAGTCTCGACAGGTTCTGGGGCCAACGTCCTGACTTTC.

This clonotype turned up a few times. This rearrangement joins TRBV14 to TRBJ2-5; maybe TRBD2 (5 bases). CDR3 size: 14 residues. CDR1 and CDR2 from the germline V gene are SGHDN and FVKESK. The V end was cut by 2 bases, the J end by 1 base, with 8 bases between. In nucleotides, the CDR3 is TGTGCCAGCAGCCAAATACGGGGCCAAGAGACCCAGTACTTC. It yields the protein CASSQIRGQETQYF.

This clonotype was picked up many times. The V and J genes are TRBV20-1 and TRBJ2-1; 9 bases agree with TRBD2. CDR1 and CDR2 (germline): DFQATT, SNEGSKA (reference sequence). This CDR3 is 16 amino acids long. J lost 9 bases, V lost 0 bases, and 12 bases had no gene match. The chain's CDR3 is CSARDRVSGSGIEQFF. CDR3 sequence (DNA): TGCAGTGCTAGAGATCGGGTTAGCGGGAGTGGGATTGAGCAGTTCTTC.

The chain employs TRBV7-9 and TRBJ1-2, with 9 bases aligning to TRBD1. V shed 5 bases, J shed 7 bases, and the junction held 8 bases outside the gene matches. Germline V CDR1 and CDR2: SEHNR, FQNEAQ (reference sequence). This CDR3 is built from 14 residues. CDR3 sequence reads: CASSASGTGLGYTF. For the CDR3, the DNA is TGTGCCAGCAGCGCCTCTGGGACAGGGCTTGGCTACACCTTC.

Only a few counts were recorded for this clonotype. The CDR3 DNA sequence: TGTGCCAGCTCAGGTAGCGGCACCTACGAGCAGTACTTC. It yields the protein CASSGSGTYEQYF. The chain carries TRBV18 and TRBJ2-7, with D maybe TRBD2 (6 bases). The germline V gene has CDR1 KGHSH and CDR2 LQKENI. Trimming took off 5 bases at V and 2 bases at J, with 10 bases between the two ends. The CDR3 consists of 13 residues.

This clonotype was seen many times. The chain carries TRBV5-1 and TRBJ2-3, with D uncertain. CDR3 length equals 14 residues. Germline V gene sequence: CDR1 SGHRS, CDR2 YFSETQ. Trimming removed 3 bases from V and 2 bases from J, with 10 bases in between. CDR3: CASSSSWSTDTQYF. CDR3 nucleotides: TGCGCCAGCAGCTCTAGTTGGTCCACAGATACGCAGTATTTT.

As DNA, the CDR3 is TGCAGTGCTCCCACCTCGGACAGGGGCCTTGGCATTCAGTACTTC. It codes for CSAPTSDRGLGIQYF. The genes are TRBV20-1 and TRBJ2-4; 9 bases line up with TRBD1. The V gene end was trimmed by 5 bases and the J gene end by 9 bases; junction bases not matched to a gene: 14. Germline V CDR1 and CDR2: DFQATT, SNEGSKA (reference sequence). The CDR3 loop spans 15 amino acids.

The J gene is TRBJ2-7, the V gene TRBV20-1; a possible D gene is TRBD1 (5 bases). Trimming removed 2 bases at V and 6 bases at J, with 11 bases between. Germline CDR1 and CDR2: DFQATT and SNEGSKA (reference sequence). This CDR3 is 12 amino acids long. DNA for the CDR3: TGCAGTGCTAGATCAGGGCTGATCGAGCAGTACTTC. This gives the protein CSARSGLIEQYF.

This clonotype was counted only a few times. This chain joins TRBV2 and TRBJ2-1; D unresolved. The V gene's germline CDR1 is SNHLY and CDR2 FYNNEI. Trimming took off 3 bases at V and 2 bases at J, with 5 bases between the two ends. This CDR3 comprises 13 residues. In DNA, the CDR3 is TGTGCCAGCAGTGATTGGGCCTACAATGAGCAGTTCTTC. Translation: CASSDWAYNEQFF.